The next 29 T cell receptor beta chains were all read from a single sample in a study of T cells expressing NK-cell markers. From its re-call of the 5' RACE reads, TCRdb lists each CDR3 protein once, without DNA. The sample's table shows some 150,000 distinct CDR3 sequences. The sample consisted of blood T cells: a sorted CD56 or NKG2C T cell subset, CD4+ or CD8+ T cells, or bulk PBMC T cells (not recorded which). All receptors come from a woman between 50 and 59 years old in good health.

The chain links TRBV29-1 to TRBJ1-2; the TCRdb D gene call, TRBD1, has no DNA to confirm it. The CDR3 sequence is 14 residues long. Per the germline V gene, CDR1 is SQVTM and CDR2 is ANQGSEA. CDR3 amino acids: CSVEGTSDGYGYTF.

The J gene is TRBJ2-1, the V gene TRBV4-1; the TCRdb D gene call, TRBD2, has no DNA to confirm it. Germline V gene sequence: CDR1 MGHRA, CDR2 YSYEKL. The length of the CDR3 is 15 residues. CDR3 loop: CASSQTLPGGAPQFF.

Here the CDR3 reads CASSLRDRGSQDYEQYF. This chain joins TRBV11-3 and TRBJ2-7; TCRdb designates TRBD1, a call that cannot be tested without DNA. The CDR3 runs to 17 residues. Germline values: CDR1 SGHNT, CDR2 YENEEA. Drawing the rest from reference TRBV11-3 and TRBJ2-7, the complete variable domain is EAGVVQSPRYKIIEKKQPVAFWCNPISGHNTLYWYLQNLGQGPELLIRYENEEAVDDSQLPKDRFSAERLKGVDSTLKIQPAELGDSAVYLCASSLRDRGSQDYEQYFGPGTRLTVT.

This chain connects TRBV15 to TRBJ1-3. CDR3 length: 15 residues. Germline CDR1 and CDR2: LNHNV and YYDKDF (reference sequence). The CDR3 sequence is CATSRDGSSGNTIYF.

The V gene is TRBV10-2, the J gene TRBJ2-5. The CDR3 covers 14 residues. The germline V gene has CDR1 WSHSY and CDR2 SAAADI. Here the CDR3 reads CASSVRRSEETQYF.

The rearrangement joins TRBV12-3 or TRBV12-4 to TRBJ2-1; with no DNA, the TCRdb D assignment of TRBD2 cannot be verified. The length of the CDR3 is 14 residues. The CDR3 sequence: CASSSGTSLDEQFF.

This sequence joins TRBV14 and TRBJ2-1; TCRdb outputs TRBD2, but without DNA this stays unchecked. Germline assignment: CDR1 SGHDN and CDR2 FVKESK. CDR3 length equals 18 residues. The CDR3 sequence is CASSQRTSGRAYNNEQFF. Full variable domain (outside the CDR3, taken from reference TRBV14 and TRBJ2-1): EAGVTQFPSHSVIEKGQTVTLRCDPISGHDNLYWYRRVMGKEIKFLLHFVKESKQDESGMPNNRFLAERTGGTYSTLKVQPAELEDSGVYFCASSQRTSGRAYNNEQFFGPGTRLTVL.

The V gene is TRBV4-1, the J gene TRBJ2-7; TCRdb's D gene call, TRBD2, goes unchecked for lack of DNA. The CDR3 runs to 14 residues. Germline V gene data show CDR1 as MGHRA and CDR2 as YSYEKL. The CDR3 sequence: CASSQAAGTYEQYF.

The rearrangement uses TRBV4-1 and TRBJ2-2; TCRdb calls TRBD1, which cannot be checked without DNA. Germline CDR1 reads MGHRA; CDR2 reads YSYEKL. The CDR3 loop spans 15 amino acids. This CDR3 is CASSQQGMGTGELFF.

The chain carries TRBV6-2 or TRBV6-3 and TRBJ2-3; no DNA is available, so the TRBD2 call from TCRdb remains unchecked. The CDR3 is 18 residues long. CDR1 and CDR2 from the germline V gene are MNHEY and SVGEGT. The CDR3 here is CASSLWTSGTFSTDTQYF.

The genes are TRBV29-1 and TRBJ2-2; TCRdb designates TRBD1, a call that cannot be tested without DNA. CDR1 is SQVTM, CDR2 ANQGSEA, per germline. This CDR3 is 13 amino acids long. The CDR3 sequence: CSADRYNTGELFF.

The V gene is TRBV2, the J gene TRBJ1-1. This CDR3 is 14 amino acids long. CDR1 and CDR2 from the germline V gene are SNHLY and FYNNEI. The CDR3 sequence is CASSDSEMNTEAFF.

The chain couples TRBV10-3 to TRBJ2-3. The CDR3 is 15 residues long. Looked up from germline, CDR1 is ENHRY and CDR2 is SYGVKD. CDR3 in amino acids: CAISIGQQRTDTQYF.

The chain recombines TRBV27 with TRBJ2-5. The length of the CDR3 is 12 residues. The V gene's germline CDR1 is MNHEY and CDR2 SMNVEV (reference sequence). The chain's CDR3 is CASGEIGETQYF.

The V gene is TRBV4-1, the J gene TRBJ2-3; the D call of TRBD2 rests on TCRdb alone, since no DNA is present to check it. CDR1 is MGHRA, CDR2 YSYEKL, per germline. The CDR3 contains 17 residues. CDR3 sequence: CASSHQAGGHRADTQYF.

J is TRBJ1-4 and V is TRBV12-3 or TRBV12-4; TCRdb's D call, TRBD1, is unchecked because there is no DNA. The CDR3 runs 15 residues. The chain's CDR3 is CASTSPGAGVEKLFF.

This sequence joins TRBV20-1 and TRBJ2-1; TCRdb's D call of TRBD1 is untestable without DNA. This CDR3 region has 14 residues. The germline gives CDR1 DFQATT, CDR2 SNEGSKA (reference sequence). CDR3 loop: CSAPGTGSYNEQFF.

The V and J genes are TRBV7-9 and TRBJ2-3; the TCRdb call, TRBD2, lacks DNA for checking. CDR3 length: 14 amino acids. The germline CDR1 and CDR2 sequences are SEHNR and FQNEAQ (reference sequence). The CDR3 sequence is CASSSGTSGFTQYF.

The chain combines TRBV6-4 with TRBJ2-1; TCRdb designates TRBD2, a call that cannot be tested without DNA. Germline V lookup: CDR1 MRHNA, CDR2 SNTAGT. The CDR3 runs 15 residues. CDR3 region: CASSEGSGGHGEQFF.

The gene calls are TRBV27 and TRBJ2-1; TCRdb outputs TRBD2, but without DNA this stays unchecked. This CDR3 contains 17 residues. Per germline, CDR1 MNHEY and CDR2 SMNVEV (reference sequence). This CDR3 reads CASSALGGGHPYNEQFF.

The chain is built from TRBV5-6 and TRBJ2-3. Germline loops: CDR1 SGHDT, CDR2 YYEEEE. There are 15 residues in the CDR3. The CDR3 loop is CASSLESSGTDTQYF.

The chain carries TRBV27 and TRBJ1-5; TCRdb proposes TRBD1, but this gene call is untestable without DNA. This CDR3 comprises 14 residues. Germline V CDR1 and CDR2: MNHEY, SMNVEV (reference sequence). The CDR3 is CASSWTGQGQPQHF.

The genes are TRBV7-2 and TRBJ2-1; without DNA, the TCRdb call of TRBD1 cannot be checked. The germline gives CDR1 SGHTA, CDR2 FQGNSA. The CDR3 loop spans 12 amino acids. The CDR3 spells CASSRGYNEQFF.

The V gene is TRBV9, the J gene TRBJ2-7; lacking DNA, the TRBD2 call made by TCRdb goes unchecked. Germline assignment: CDR1 SGDLS and CDR2 YYNGEE. The CDR3 covers 15 residues. CDR3 amino acids: CASSVEQGSKVEQYF.

The chain couples TRBV6-5 to TRBJ2-1; lacking DNA, the TRBD1 call made by TCRdb goes unchecked. CDR3 length equals 16 residues. Germline CDR1 and CDR2: MNHEY and SVGAGI. Here the CDR3 reads CASSWGLGLSYNEQFF.

This chain links TRBV3-1 with TRBJ2-7; TCRdb indicates TRBD1, and absent DNA this call remains unverified. Germline V CDR1 and CDR2: LGHDT, YNNKEL (reference sequence). This CDR3 has 14 amino acids. CDR3 residues: CASSRTGERYEQYF.

The rearrangement links TRBV10-3 to TRBJ2-7; the TRBD2 assignment by TCRdb is unverifiable without DNA. Germline V gives CDR1 ENHRY, CDR2 SYGVKD. The CDR3 runs 17 residues. CDR3 sequence reads: CAISATASGPLSYEQYF.

This chain links TRBV4-1 with TRBJ2-2. The CDR3 consists of 14 residues. The germline V gene encodes CDR1 MGHRA and CDR2 YSYEKL. CDR3: CASSHSLVTGELFF.

V and J are TRBV7-6 and TRBJ2-2. This CDR3 contains 17 residues. CDR1 is SGHVS, CDR2 FNYEAQ, per germline. CDR3 sequence reads: CASSFPVGTPDTGELFF.